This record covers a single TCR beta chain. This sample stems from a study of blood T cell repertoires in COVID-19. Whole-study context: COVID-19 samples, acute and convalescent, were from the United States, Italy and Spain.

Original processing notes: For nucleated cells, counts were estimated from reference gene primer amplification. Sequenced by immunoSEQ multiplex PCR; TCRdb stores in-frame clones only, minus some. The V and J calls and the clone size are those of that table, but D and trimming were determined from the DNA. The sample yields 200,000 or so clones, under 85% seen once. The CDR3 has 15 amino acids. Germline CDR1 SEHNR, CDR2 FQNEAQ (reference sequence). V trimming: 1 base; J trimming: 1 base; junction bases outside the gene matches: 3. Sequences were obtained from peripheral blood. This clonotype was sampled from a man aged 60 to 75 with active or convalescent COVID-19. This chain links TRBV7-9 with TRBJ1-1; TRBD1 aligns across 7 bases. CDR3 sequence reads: CASSLVGGENTEAFF. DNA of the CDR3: TGTGCCAGCAGCTTAGTAGGGGGCGAGAACACTGAAGCTTTCTTT.